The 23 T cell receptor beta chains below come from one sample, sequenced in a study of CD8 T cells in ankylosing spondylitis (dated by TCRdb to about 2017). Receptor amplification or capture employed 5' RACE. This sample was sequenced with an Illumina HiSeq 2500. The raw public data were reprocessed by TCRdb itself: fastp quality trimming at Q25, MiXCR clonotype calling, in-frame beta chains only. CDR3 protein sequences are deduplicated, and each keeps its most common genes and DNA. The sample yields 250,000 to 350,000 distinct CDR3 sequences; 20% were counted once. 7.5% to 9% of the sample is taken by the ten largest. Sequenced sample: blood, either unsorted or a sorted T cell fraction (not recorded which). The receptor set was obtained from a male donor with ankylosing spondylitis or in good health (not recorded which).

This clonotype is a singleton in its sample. The CDR3 spells CASSLSGTGTDTQYF. CDR3 nucleotide sequence: TGTGCCAGCAGTTTATCAGGGACAGGGACAGATACGCAGTATTTT. The chain uses TRBV28 and TRBJ2-3; TRBD1 matches 9 bases. Germline V gene sequence: CDR1 MDHEN, CDR2 SYDVKM. J was trimmed by 3 bases and V by 1 base; bases with no gene match: 2. The CDR3 runs to 15 residues.

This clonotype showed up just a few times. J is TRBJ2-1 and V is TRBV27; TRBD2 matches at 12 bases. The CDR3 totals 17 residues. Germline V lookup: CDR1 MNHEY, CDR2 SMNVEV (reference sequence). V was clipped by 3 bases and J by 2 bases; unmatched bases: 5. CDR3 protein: CASSFPGLAGAYNEQFF. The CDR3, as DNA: TGTGCCAGCAGTTTCCCGGGACTAGCGGGTGCCTACAATGAGCAGTTCTTC.

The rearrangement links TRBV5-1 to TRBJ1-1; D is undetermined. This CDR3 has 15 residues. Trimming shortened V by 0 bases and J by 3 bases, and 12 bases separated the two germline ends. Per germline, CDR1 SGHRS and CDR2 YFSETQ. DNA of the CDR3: TGCGCCAGCAGCTTGGGGGGAGTAAAGGACACTGAAGCTTTCTTT. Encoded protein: CASSLGGVKDTEAFF.

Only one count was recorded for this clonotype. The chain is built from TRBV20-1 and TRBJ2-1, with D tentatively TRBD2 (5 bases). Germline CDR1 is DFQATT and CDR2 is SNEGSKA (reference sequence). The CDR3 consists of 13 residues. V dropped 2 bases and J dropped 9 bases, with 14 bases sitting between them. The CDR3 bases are TGCAGTGCTAGACCCGGGGTCGACACTGAGCAGTTCTTC. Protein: CSARPGVDTEQFF.

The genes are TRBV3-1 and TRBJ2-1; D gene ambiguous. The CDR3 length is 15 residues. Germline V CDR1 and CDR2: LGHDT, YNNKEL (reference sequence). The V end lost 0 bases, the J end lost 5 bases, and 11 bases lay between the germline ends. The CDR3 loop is CASSQEGSLNNEQFF. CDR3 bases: TGTGCCAGCAGCCAAGAAGGTTCTTTAAACAATGAGCAGTTCTTC.

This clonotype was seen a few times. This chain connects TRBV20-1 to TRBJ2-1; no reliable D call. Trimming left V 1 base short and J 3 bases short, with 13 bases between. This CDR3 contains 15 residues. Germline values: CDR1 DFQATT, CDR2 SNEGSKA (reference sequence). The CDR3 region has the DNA TGCAGTGCTAGAGGGGTAAGGGCGTACTACAATGAGCAGTTCTTC. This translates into CSARGVRAYYNEQFF.

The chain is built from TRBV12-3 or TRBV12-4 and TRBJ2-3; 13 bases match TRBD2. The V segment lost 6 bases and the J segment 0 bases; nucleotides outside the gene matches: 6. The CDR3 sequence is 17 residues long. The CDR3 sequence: CASRGTSGIVSTDTQYF. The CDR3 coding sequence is TGTGCCAGCAGGGGGACTAGCGGGATCGTTAGCACAGATACGCAGTATTTT.

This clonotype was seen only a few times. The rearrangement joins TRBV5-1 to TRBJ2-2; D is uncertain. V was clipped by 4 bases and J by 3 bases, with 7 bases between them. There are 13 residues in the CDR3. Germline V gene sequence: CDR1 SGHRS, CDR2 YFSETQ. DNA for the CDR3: TGCGCCAGCAGCAAGCTTTACACCGGGGAGCTGTTTTTT. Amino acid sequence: CASSKLYTGELFF.

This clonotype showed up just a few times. In DNA, the CDR3 is TGTGCCAGCAGGCCGGGCCAGGGACACACTGAAGCTTTCTTT. Amino acids: CASRPGQGHTEAFF. This chain uses TRBV12-3 or TRBV12-4 with TRBJ1-1, with D tentatively TRBD1 (5 bases). CDR3 length: 14 residues. V lost 6 bases and J lost 3, with 14 bases in between.

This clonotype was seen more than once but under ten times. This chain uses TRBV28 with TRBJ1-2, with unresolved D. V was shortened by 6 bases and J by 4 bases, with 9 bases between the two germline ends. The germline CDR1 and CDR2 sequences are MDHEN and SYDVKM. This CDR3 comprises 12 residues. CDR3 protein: CASSRKGYGYTF. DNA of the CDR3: TGTGCCAGCAGCCGAAAGGGCTATGGCTACACCTTC.

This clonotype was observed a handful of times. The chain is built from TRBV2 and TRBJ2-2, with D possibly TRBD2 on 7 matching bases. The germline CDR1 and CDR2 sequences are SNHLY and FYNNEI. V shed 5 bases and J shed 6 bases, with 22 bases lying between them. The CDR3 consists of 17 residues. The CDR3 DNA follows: TGTGCCAGCAGTAGCTGGGGGGGCTCCCGGTCACCCGGGGAGCTGTTTTTT. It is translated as CASSSWGGSRSPGELFF.

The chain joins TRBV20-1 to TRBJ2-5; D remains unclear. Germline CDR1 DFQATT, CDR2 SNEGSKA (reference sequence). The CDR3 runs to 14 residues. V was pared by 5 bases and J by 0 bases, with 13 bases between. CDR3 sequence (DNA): TGCAGTGCTTCTTCGGTTTGGTACCAAGAGACCCAGTACTTC. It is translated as CSASSVWYQETQYF.

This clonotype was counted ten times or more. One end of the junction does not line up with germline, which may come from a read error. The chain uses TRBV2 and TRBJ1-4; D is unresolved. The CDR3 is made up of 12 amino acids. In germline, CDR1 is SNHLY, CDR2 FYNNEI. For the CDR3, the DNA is TGTGCCAGCAGTGAAGCGAAAGGCCGATGGCTTTTT. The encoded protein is CASSEAKGRWLF.

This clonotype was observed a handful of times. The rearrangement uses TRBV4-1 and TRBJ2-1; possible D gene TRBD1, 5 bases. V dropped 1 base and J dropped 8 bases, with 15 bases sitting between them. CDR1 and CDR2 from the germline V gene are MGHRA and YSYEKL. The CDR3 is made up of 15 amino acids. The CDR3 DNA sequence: TGCGCCAGCAGCCAAGGCTGGGCAGGGATGGATGAGCAGTTCTTC. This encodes CASSQGWAGMDEQFF.

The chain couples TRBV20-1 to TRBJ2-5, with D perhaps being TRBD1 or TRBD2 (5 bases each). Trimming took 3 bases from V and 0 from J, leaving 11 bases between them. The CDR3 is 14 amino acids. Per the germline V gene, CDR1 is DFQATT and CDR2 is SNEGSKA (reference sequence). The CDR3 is CSASAGAHQETQYF. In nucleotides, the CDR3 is TGCAGTGCTAGTGCCGGGGCCCACCAAGAGACCCAGTACTTC.

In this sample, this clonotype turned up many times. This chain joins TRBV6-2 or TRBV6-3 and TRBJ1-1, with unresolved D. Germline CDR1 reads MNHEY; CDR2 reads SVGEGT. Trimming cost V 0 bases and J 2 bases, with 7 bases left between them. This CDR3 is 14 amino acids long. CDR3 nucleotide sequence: TGTGCCAGCAGTTACTCGACGCGAAACACTGAAGCTTTCTTT. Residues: CASSYSTRNTEAFF.

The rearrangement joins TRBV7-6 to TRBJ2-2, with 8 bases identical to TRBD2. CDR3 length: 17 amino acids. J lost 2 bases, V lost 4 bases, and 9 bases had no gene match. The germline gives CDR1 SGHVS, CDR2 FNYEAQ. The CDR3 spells CASSSGLAKKNTGELFF. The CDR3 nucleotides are TGTGCCAGCAGCTCTGGACTAGCCAAAAAAAACACCGGGGAGCTGTTTTTT.

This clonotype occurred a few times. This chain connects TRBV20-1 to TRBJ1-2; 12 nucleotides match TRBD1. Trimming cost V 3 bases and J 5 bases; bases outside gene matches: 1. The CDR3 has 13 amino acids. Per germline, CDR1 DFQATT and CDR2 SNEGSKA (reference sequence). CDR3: CSARGQGAYGYTF. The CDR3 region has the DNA TGCAGTGCTAGGGGACAGGGGGCATATGGCTACACCTTC.

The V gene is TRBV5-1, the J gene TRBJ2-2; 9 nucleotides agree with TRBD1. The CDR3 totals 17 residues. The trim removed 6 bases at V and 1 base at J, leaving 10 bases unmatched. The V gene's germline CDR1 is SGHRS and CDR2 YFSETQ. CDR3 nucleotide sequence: TGCGCCAGCACAGACAGGGGGAGCCACTTGAACACCGGGGAGCTGTTTTTT. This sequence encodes CASTDRGSHLNTGELFF.

The CDR3 spells CATSDEMTSGRGYEQYV. The CDR3 DNA sequence: TGTGCCACCAGTGATGAAATGACTAGCGGGAGAGGCTACGAGCAGTACGTC. V usage is TRBV24-1 and J usage is TRBJ2-7; 12 positions agree with TRBD2. Per germline, CDR1 KGHDR and CDR2 SFDVKD. After removal of 3 bases from V and 3 bases from J, the junction contained 8 bases not matched to a gene. The CDR3 is 17 residues long.

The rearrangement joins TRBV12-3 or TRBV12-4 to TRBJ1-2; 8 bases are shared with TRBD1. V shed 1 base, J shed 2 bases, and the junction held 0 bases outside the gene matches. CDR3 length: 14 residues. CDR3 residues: CASSLGTGNYGYTF. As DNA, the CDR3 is TGTGCCAGCAGTTTAGGGACAGGGAACTATGGCTACACCTTC.

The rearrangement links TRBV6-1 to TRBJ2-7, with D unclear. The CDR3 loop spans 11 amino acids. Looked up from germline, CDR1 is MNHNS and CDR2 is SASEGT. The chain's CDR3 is CTSSEAREQYV. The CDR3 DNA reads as TGTACCAGCAGTGAAGCGCGGGAGCAGTACGTC.

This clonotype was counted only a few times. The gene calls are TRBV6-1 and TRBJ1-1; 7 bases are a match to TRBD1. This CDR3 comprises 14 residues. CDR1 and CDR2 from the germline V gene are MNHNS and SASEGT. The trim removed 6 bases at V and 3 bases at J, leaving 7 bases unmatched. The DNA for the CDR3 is TGTGCCAGCAGGAATCACAGGGGTGACACTGAAGCTTTCTTT. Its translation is CASRNHRGDTEAFF.